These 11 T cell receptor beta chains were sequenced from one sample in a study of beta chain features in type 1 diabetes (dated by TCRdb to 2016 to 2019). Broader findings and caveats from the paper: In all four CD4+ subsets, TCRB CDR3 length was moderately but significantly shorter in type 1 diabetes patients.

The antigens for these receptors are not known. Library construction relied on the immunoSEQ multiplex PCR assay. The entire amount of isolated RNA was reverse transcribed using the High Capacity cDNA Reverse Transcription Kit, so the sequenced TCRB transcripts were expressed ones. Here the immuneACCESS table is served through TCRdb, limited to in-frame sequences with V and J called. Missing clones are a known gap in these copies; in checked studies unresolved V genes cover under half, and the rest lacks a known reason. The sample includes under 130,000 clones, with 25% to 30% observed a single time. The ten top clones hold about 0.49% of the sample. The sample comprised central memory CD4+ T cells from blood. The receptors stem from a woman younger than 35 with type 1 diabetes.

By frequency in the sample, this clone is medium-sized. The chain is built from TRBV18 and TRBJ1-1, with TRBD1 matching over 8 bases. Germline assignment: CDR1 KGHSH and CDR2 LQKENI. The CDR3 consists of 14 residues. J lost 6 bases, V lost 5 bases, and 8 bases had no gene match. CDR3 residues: CASSTTGTGAEAFF. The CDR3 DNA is TGTGCCAGCTCAACGACCGGGACAGGAGCTGAAGCTTTCTTT.

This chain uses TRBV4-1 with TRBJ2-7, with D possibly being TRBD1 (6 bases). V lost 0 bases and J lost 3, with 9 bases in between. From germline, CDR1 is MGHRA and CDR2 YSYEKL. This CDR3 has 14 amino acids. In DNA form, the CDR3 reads TGCGCCAGCAGCCAAGATACAGGGTACTACGAGCAGTACGTC. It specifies CASSQDTGYYEQYV.

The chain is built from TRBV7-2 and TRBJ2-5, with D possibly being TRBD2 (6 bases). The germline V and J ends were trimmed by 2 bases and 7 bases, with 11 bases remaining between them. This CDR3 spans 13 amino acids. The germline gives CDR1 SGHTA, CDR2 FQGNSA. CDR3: CASSLPGARTQYF. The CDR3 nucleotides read TGTGCCAGCAGCTTACCGGGAGCCAGGACCCAGTACTTC.

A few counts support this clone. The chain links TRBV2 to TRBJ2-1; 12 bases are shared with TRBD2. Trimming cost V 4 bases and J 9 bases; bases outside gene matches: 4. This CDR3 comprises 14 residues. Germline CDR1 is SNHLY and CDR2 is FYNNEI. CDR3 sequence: CASSGTSGTAEQFF. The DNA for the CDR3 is TGTGCCAGCAGTGGGACTAGCGGGACAGCTGAGCAGTTCTTC.

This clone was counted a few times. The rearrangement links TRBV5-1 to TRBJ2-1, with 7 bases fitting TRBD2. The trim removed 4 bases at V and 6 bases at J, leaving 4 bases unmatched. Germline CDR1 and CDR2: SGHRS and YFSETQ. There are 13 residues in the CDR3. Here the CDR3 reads CASSAGVFNEQFF. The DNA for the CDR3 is TGCGCCAGCAGCGCGGGAGTCTTCAATGAGCAGTTCTTC.

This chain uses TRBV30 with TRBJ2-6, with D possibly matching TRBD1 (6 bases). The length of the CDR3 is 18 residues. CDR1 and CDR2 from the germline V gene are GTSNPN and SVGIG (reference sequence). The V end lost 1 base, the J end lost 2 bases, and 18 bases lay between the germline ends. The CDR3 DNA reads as TGTGCCTGGAGTGGATTGGGACACCCACGCGCTGGGGCCAACGTCCTGACTTTC. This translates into CAWSGLGHPRAGANVLTF.

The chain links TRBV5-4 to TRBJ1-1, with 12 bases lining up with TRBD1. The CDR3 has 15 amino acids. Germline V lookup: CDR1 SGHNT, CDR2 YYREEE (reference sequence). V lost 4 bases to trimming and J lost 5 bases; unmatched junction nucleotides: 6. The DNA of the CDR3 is TGTGCCAGCAGCCCGGGGGACAGGGGGCGGACTGAAGCTTTCTTT. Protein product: CASSPGDRGRTEAFF.

CDR3: CASSLDARGRVYEQYF. The CDR3, as DNA: TGTGCCAGCAGCTTAGATGCGAGGGGGCGCGTATACGAGCAGTACTTC. The V and J genes are TRBV11-2 and TRBJ2-7, with 7 bases that match TRBD1. The CDR3 spans 16 residues. J lost 4 bases, V lost 0 bases, and 9 bases had no gene match. CDR1 and CDR2 (germline): SGHAT, FQNNGV.

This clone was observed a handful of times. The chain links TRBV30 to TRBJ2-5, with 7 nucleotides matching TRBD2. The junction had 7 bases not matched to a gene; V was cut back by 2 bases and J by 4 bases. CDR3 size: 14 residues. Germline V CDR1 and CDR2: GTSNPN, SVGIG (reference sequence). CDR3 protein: CAWSLLGGSETQYF. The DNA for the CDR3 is TGTGCCTGGAGTCTCCTGGGGGGGTCAGAGACCCAGTACTTC.

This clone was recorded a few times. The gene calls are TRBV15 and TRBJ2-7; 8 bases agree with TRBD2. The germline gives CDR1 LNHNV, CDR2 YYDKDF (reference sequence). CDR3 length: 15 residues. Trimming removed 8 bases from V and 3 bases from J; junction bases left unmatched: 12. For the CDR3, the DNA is TGTGCCACCTCGGATCCGGGACTAGATATCTACGAGCAGTACTTC. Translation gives CATSDPGLDIYEQYF.

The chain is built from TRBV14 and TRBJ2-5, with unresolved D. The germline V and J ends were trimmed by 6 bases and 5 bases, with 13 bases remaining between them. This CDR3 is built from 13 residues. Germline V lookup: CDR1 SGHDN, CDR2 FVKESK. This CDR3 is CASRQLEWETQYF. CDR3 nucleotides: TGTGCCAGCAGGCAGCTGGAGTGGGAGACCCAGTACTTC.